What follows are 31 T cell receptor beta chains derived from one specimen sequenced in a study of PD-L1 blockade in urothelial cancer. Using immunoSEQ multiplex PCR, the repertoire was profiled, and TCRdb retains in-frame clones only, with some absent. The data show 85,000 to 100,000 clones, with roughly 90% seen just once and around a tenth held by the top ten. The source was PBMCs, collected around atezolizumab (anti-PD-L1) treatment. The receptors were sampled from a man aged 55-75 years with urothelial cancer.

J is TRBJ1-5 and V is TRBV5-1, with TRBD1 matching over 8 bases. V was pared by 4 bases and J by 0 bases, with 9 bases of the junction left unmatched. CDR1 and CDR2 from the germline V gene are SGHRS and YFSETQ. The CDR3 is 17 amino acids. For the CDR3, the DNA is TGCGCCAGCAGCCCTCGGGACAGGCAATATAGCAATCAGCCCCAGCATTTT. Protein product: CASSPRDRQYSNQPQHF.

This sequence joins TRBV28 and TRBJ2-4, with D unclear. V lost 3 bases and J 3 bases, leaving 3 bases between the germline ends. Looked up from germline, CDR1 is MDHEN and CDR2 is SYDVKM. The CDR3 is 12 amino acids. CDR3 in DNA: TGTGCCAGCAGTTTGCGCAAAAACATTCAGTACTTC. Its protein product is CASSLRKNIQYF. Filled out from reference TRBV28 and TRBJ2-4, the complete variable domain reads DVKVTQSSRYLVKRTGEKVFLECVQDMDHENMFWYRQDPGLGLRLIYFSYDVKMKEKGDIPEGYSVSREKKERFSLILESASTNQTSMYLCASSLRKNIQYFGAGTRLSVL.

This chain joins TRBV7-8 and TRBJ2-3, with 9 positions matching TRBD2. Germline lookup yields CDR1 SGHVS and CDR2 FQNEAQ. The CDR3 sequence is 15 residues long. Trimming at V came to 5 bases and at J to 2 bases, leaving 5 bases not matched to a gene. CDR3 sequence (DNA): TGTGCCAGCAGCATAAGCGGGGGGAACACAGATACGCAGTATTTT. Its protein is CASSISGGNTDTQYF.

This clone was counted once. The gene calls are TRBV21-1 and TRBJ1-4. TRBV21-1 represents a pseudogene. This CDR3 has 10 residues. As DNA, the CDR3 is TGTGCCAGCAGCATCGCGGTTTCGGCTTTT. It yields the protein CASSIAVSAF.

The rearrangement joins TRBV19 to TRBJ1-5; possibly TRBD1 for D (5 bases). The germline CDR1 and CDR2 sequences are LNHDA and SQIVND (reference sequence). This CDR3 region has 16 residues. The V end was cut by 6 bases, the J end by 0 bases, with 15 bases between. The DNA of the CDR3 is TGTGCCAGTAGGACAGTACTGGGGATTAGCAATCAGCCCCAGCATTTT. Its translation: CASRTVLGISNQPQHF.

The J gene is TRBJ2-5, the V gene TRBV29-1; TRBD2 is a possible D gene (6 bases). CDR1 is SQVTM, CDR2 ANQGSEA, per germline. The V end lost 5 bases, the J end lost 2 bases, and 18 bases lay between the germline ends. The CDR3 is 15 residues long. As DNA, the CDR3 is TGCAGCGTTCTAGGCGGGCTCGGGGGACAAGAGACCCAGTACTTC. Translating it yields CSVLGGLGGQETQYF.

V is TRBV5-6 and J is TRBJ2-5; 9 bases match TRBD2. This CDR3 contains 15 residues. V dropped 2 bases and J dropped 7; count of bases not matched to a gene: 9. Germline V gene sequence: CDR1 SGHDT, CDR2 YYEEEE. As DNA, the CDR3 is TGTGCCAGCAGCTTTGGCGGGGGGGCCGTTCCGACCCAGTACTTC. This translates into CASSFGGGAVPTQYF.

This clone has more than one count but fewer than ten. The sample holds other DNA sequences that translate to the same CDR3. CDR3 bases: TGCAGTGCTCGACCGGGCAATGAGCAGTTCTTC. It specifies CSARPGNEQFF. The chain joins TRBV20-1 to TRBJ2-1; unclear D gene. The CDR3 is 11 residues long. Trimming cost V 5 bases and J 6 bases, with 8 bases left between them. CDR1 and CDR2 (germline): DFQATT, SNEGSKA (reference sequence).

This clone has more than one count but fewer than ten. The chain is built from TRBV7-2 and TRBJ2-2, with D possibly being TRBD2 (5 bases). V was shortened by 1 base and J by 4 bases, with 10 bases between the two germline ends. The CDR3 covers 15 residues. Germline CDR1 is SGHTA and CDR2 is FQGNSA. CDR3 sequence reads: CASSLVASGTGELFF. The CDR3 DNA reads TGTGCCAGCAGCTTAGTCGCCAGCGGCACCGGGGAGCTGTTTTTT.

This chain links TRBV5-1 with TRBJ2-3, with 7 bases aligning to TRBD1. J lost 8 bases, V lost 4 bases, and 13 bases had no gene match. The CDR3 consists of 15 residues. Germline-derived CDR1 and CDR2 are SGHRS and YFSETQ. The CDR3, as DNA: TGCGCCAGCAGCGACCGGGTCAGGGGGTCGAGTACGCAGTATTTT. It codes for CASSDRVRGSSTQYF.

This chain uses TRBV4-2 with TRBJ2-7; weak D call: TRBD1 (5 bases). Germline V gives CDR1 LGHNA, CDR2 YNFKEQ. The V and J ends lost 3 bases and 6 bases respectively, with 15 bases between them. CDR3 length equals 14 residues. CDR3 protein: CASSQQWRRGEQYF. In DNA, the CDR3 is TGTGCCAGCAGCCAGCAGTGGAGAAGGGGCGAGCAGTACTTC.

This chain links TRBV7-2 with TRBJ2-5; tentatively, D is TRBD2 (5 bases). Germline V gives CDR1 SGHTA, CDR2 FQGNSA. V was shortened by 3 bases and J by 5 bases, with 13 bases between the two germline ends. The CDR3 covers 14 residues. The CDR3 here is CASSFGGGWETQYF. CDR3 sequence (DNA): TGTGCCAGCAGCTTTGGCGGCGGGTGGGAGACCCAGTACTTC.

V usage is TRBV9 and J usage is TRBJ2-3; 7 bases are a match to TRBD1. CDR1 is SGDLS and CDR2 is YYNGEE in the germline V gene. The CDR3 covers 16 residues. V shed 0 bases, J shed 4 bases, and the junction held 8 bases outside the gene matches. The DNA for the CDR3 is TGTGCCAGCAGCGTAGGACAGGGTTCTAGGGCAGATACGCAGTATTTT. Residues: CASSVGQGSRADTQYF.

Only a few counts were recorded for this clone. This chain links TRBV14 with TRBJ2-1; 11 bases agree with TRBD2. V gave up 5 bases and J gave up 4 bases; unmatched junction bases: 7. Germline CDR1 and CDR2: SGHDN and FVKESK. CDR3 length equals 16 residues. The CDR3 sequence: CASSGSGGASYNEQFF. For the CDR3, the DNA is TGTGCCAGCAGCGGTAGCGGGGGGGCCTCGTACAATGAGCAGTTCTTC.

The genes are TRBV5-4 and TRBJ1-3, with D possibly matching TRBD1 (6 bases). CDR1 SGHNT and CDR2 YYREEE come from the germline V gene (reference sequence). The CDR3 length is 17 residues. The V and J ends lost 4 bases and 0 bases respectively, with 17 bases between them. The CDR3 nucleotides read TGTGCCAGCAGCCCAACAGGGTTCTATGTCTCTGGAAACACCATATATTTT. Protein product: CASSPTGFYVSGNTIYF.

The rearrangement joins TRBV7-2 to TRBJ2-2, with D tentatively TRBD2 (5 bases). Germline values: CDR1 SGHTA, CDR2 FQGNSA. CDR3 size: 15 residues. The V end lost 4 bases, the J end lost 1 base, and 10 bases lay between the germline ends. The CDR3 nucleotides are TGTGCCAGCAGCTCCGGACGGGGGAACACCGGGGAGCTGTTTTTT. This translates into CASSSGRGNTGELFF. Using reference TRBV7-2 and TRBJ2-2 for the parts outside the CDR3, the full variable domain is GAGVSQSPSNKVTEKGKDVELRCDPISGHTALYWYRQSLGQGLEFLIYFQGNSAPDKSGLPSDRFSAERTGGSVSTLTIQRTQQEDSAVYLCASSSGRGNTGELFFGEGSRLTVL.

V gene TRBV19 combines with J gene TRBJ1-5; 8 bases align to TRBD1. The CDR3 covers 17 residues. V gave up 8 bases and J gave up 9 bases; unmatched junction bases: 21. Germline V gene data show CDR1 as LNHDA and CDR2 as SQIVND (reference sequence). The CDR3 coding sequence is TGTGCCAGTGGCGTCCCCCAGGGGGCTCTAACATGGTGGCCCCAGCATTTT. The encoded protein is CASGVPQGALTWWPQHF.

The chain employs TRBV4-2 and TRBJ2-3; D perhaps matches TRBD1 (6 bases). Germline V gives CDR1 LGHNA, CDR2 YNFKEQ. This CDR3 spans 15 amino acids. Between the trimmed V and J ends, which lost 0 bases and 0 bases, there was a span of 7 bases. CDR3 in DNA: TGTGCCAGCAGCCAAGACAGGGGTAGCACAGATACGCAGTATTTT. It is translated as CASSQDRGSTDTQYF.

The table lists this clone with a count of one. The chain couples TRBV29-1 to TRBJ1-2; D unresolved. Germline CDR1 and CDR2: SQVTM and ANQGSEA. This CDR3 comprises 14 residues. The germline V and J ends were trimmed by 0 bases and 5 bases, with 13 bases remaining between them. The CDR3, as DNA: TGCAGCGTTGAAGATCGGCGGGGTACTTATGGCTACACCTTC. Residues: CSVEDRRGTYGYTF.

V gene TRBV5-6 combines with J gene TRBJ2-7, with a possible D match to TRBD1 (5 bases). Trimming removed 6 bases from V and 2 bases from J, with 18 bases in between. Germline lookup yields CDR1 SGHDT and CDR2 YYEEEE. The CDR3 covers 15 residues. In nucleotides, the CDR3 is TGTGCCAGCACCCTGGTAAGGGGCCCAACCTACGAGCAGTACTTC. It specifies CASTLVRGPTYEQYF.

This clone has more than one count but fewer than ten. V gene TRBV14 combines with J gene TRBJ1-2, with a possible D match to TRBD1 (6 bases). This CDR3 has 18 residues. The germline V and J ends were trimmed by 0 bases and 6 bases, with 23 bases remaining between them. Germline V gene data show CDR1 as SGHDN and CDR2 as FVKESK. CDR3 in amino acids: CASSQDSDAVRGGHGYTF. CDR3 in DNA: TGTGCCAGCAGCCAAGATTCAGATGCCGTGAGGGGGGGCCATGGCTACACCTTC. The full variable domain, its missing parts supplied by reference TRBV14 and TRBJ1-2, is EAGVTQFPSHSVIEKGQTVTLRCDPISGHDNLYWYRRVMGKEIKFLLHFVKESKQDESGMPNNRFLAERTGGTYSTLKVQPAELEDSGVYFCASSQDSDAVRGGHGYTFGSGTRLTVV.

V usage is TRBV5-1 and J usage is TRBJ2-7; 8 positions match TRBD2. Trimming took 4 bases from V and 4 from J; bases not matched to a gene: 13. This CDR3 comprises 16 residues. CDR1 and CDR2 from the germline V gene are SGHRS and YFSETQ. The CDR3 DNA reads TGCGCCAGCAGCAGCCCCCGGGGGGGCCTCTCTTACGAGCAGTACTTC. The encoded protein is CASSSPRGGLSYEQYF. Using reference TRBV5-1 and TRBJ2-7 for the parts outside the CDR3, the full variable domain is KAGVTQTPRYLIKTRGQQVTLSCSPISGHRSVSWYQQTPGQGLQFLFEYFSETQRNKGNFPGRFSGRQFSNSRSEMNVSTLELGDSALYLCASSSPRGGLSYEQYFGPGTRLTVT.

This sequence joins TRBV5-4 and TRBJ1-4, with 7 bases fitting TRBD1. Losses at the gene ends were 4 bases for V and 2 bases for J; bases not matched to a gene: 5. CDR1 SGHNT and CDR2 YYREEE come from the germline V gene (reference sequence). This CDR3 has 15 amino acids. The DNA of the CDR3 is TGTGCCAGCAGCACCCGACAGGGCACTAATGAAAAACTGTTTTTT. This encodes CASSTRQGTNEKLFF.

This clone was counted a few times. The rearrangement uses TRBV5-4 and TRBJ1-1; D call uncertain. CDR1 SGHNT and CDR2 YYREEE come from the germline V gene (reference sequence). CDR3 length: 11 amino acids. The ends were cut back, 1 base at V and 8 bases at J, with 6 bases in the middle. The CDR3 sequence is CASSLNKEAFF. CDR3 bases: TGTGCCAGCAGCTTGAACAAGGAAGCTTTCTTT.

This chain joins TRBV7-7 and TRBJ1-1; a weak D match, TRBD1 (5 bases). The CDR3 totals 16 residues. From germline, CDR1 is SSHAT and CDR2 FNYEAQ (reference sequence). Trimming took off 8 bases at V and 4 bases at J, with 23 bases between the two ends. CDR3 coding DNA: TGTGCCAGCGGAATAGGGGCGGTAAACTTTGGCACTGAAGCTTTCTTT. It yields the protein CASGIGAVNFGTEAFF.

The CDR3 loop reads CASSSGRVYEQYF. The CDR3 bases are TGTGCCAGCAGTTCTGGCAGGGTCTACGAGCAGTACTTC. V and J are TRBV6-5 and TRBJ2-7; TRBD1 might be the D (5 bases). V was trimmed by 4 bases and J by 3 bases, leaving 10 bases between them. The CDR3 consists of 13 residues. Looked up from germline, CDR1 is MNHEY and CDR2 is SVGAGI.

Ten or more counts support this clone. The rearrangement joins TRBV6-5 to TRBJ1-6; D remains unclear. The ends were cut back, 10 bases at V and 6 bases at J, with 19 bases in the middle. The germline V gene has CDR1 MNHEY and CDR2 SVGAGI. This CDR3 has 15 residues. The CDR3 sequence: CATKESPTSNSPLHF. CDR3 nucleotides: TGTGCCACCAAAGAATCCCCTACCTCTAATTCACCCCTCCACTTT.

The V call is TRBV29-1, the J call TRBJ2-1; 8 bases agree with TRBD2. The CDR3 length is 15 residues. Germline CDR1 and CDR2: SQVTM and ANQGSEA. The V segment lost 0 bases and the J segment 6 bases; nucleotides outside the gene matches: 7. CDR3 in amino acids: CSVEDRSGGPNEQFF. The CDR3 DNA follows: TGCAGCGTTGAAGATAGGAGCGGGGGACCCAATGAGCAGTTCTTC.

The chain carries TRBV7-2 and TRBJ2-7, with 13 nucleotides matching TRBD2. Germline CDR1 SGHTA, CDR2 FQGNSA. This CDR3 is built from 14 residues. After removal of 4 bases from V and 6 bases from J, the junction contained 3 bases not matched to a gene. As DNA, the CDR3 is TGTGCCAGCAGCTCGGGACTAGCGGGAACCGAGCAGTACTTC. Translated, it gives CASSSGLAGTEQYF.

This CDR3 reads CASRARDRYTEAFF. The DNA for the CDR3 is TGTGCCAGCAGAGCCCGGGACAGATACACTGAAGCTTTCTTT. The chain combines TRBV6-5 with TRBJ1-1, with TRBD1 identical over 7 bases. The CDR3 loop spans 14 amino acids. CDR1 and CDR2 (germline): MNHEY, SVGAGI. Trimming took 6 bases from V and 3 from J; bases not matched to a gene: 7.

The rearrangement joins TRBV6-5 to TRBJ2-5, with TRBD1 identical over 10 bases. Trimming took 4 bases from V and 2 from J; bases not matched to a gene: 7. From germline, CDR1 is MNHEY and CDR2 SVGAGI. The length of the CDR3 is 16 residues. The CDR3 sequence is CASSFGQGVNQETQYF. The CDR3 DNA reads TGTGCCAGCAGTTTCGGACAGGGGGTAAATCAAGAGACCCAGTACTTC.